This TCR beta chain was recorded in a study of blood T cell repertoires in COVID-19. The CDR3 has 15 amino acids. The V gene lost 2 bases and the J gene lost 5 bases, with 11 bases spanning the gap. Germline-derived CDR1 and CDR2 are SGHRS and YFSETQ. The repertoire was sequenced with immunoSEQ multiplex PCR; TCRdb's copy has only in-frame clones and lacks some. The table has some 87,000 clones, roughly 80% seen once. Sample: peripheral blood. This receptor was obtained from a man older than 75 with active or convalescent COVID-19. The chain combines TRBV5-1 with TRBJ1-6; D call uncertain. The CDR3 sequence is CASSLTGFNNSPLHF. CDR3 DNA sequence: TGCGCCAGCAGCTTAACGGGTTTCAATAATTCACCCCTCCACTTT. Full variable domain (remainder filled in from reference TRBV5-1 and TRBJ1-6): KAGVTQTPRYLIKTRGQQVTLSCSPISGHRSVSWYQQTPGQGLQFLFEYFSETQRNKGNFPGRFSGRQFSNSRSEMNVSTLELGDSALYLCASSLTGFNNSPLHFGNGTRLTVT.